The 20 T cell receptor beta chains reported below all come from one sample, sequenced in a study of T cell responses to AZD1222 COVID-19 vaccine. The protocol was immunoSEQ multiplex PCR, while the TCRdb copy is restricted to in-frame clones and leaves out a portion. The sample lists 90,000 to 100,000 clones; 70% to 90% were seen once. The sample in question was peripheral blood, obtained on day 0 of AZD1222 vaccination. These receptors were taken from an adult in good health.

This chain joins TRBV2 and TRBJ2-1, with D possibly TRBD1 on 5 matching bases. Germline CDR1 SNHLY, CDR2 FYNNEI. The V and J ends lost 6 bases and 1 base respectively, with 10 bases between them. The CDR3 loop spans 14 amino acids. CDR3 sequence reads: CASRPRASYNEQFF. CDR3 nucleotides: TGTGCCAGCAGACCCAGGGCGTCCTACAATGAGCAGTTCTTC.

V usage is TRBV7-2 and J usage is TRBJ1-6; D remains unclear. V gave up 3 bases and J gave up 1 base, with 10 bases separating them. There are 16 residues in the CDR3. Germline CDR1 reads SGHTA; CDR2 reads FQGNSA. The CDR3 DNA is TGTGCCAGCAGCTTCCTCGGGAGGTCCTATAATTCACCCCTCCACTTT. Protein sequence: CASSFLGRSYNSPLHF. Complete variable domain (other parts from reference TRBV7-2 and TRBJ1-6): GAGVSQSPSNKVTEKGKDVELRCDPISGHTALYWYRQSLGQGLEFLIYFQGNSAPDKSGLPSDRFSAERTGGSVSTLTIQRTQQEDSAVYLCASSFLGRSYNSPLHFGNGTRLTVT.

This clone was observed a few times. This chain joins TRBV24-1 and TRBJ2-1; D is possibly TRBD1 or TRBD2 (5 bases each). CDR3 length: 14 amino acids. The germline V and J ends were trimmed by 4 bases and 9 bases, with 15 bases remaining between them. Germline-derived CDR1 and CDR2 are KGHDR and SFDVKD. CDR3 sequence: CATSEDGAYGEQFF. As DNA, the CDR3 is TGTGCCACCAGTGAGGACGGGGCATACGGTGAGCAGTTCTTC.

CDR3 nucleotides: TGCGCCAGCAGCTTGACTAGCGGGGGCTCTGGGGCCAACGTCCTGACTTTC. It translates to CASSLTSGGSGANVLTF. The chain carries TRBV4-3 and TRBJ2-6; 12 bases map to TRBD2. Germline CDR1 LGHNA, CDR2 YSLEER. Germline trimming cut 5 bases from V and 0 bases from J; bases unmatched to any gene: 2. The CDR3 covers 17 residues.

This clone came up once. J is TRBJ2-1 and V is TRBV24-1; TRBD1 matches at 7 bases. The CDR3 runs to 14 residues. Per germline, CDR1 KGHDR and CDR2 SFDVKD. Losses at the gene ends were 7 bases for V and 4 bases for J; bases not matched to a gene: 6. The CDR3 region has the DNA TGTGCCACCAGCTCGGGACAGATATACAATGAGCAGTTCTTC. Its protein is CATSSGQIYNEQFF.

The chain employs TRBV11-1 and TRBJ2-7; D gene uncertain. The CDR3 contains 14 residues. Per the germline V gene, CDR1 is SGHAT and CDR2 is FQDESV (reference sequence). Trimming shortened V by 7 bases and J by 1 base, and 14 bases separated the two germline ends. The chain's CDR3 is CASTQSQASYEQYF. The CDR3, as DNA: TGTGCCAGCACCCAGTCCCAGGCTTCCTACGAGCAGTACTTC.

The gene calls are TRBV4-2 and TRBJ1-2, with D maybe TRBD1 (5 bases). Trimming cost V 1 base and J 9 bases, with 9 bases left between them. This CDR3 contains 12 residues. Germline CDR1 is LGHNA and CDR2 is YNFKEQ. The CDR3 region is CASSQAGWRYTF. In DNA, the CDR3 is TGTGCCAGCAGCCAAGCAGGGTGGCGCTACACCTTC.

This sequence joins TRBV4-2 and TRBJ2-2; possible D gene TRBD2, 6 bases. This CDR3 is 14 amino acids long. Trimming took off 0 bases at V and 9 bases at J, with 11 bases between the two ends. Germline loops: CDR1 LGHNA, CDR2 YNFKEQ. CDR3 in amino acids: CASSQESGDRELFF. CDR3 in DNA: TGTGCCAGCAGCCAAGAATCGGGGGACCGGGAGCTGTTTTTT.

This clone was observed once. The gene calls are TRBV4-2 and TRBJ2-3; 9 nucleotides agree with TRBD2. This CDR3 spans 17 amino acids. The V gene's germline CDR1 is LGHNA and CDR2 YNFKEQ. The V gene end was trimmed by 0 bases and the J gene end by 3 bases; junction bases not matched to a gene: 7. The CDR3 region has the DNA TGTGCCAGCAGCCAAGAGGTCCTCAGCGGGAGGACAGATACGCAGTATTTT. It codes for CASSQEVLSGRTDTQYF.

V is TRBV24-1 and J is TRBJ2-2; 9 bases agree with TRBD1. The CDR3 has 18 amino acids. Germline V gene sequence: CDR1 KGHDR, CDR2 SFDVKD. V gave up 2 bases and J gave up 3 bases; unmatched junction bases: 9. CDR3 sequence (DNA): TGTGCCACCAGTGATTCGGGACAGGGCTCCCCAGACACCGGGGAGCTGTTTTTT. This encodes CATSDSGQGSPDTGELFF.

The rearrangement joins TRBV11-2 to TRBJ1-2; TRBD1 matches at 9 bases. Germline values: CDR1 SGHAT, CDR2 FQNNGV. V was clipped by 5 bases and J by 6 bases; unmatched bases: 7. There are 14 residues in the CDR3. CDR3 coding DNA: TGTGCCAGCAGCAGGGGGGACAGGGTTGATGGCTACACCTTC. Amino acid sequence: CASSRGDRVDGYTF.

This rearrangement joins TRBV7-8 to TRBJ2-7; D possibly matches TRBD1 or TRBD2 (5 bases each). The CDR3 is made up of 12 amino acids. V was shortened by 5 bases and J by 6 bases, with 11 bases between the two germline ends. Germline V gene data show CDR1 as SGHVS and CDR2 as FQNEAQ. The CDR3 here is CASSRRGSEQYF. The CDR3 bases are TGTGCCAGCAGCCGCCGGGGCTCCGAGCAGTACTTC.

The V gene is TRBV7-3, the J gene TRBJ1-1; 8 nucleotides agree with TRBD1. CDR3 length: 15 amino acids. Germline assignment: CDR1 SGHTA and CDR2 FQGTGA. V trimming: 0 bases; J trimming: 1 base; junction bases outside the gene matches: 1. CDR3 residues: CASSLTGTGNTEAFF. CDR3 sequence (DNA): TGTGCCAGCAGCTTAACCGGGACAGGGAACACTGAAGCTTTCTTT.

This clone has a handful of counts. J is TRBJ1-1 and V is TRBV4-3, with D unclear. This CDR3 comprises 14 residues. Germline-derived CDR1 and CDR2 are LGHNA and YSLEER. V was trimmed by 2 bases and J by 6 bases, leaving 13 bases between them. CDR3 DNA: TGCGCCAGCAGCCAAAACCCCCGGGTGCCTGAAGCTTTCTTT. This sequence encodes CASSQNPRVPEAFF.

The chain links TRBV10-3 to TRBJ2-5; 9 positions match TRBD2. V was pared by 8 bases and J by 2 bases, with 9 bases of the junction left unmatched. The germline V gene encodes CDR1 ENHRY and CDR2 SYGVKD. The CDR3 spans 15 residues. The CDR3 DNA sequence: TGTGCCATCCAGTCTACTAGCGGGTCTCAAGAGACCCAGTACTTC. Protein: CAIQSTSGSQETQYF.

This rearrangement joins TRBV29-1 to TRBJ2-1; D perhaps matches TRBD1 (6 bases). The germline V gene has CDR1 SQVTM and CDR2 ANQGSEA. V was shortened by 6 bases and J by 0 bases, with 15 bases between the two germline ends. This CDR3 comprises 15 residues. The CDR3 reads CSVHPTGDSYNEQFF. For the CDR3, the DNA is TGCAGCGTACACCCGACAGGAGACTCCTACAATGAGCAGTTCTTC.

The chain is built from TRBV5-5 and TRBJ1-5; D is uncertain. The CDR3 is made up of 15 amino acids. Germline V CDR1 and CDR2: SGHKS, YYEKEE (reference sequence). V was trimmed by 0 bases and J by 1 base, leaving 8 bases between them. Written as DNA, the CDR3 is TGTGCCAGCAGCTTGGAGGGAGGCAGCAATCAGCCCCAGCATTTT. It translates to CASSLEGGSNQPQHF.

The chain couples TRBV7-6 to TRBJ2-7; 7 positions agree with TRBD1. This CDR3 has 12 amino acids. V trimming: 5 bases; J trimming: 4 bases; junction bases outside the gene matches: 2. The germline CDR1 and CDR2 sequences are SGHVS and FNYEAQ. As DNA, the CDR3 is TGTGCCAGCAGCCCAGGGGGATACGAGCAGTACTTC. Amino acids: CASSPGGYEQYF.

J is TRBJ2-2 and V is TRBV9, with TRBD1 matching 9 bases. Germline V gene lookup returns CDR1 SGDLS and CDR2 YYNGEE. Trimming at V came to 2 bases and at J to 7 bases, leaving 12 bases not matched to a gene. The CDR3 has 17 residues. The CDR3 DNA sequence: TGTGCCAGCAGCGTTCGAGCGACAGGGGGTGTGGGCGGGGAGCTGTTTTTT. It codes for CASSVRATGGVGGELFF.

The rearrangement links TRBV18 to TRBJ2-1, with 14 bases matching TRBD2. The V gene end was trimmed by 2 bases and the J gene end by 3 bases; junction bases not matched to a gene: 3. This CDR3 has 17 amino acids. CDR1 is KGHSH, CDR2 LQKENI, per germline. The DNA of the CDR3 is TGTGCCAGCTCACCAAACGGACTAGCGGGAGGCTACAATGAGCAGTTCTTC. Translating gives CASSPNGLAGGYNEQFF.